The entry below describes one TCR beta chain. The antigen is not known. This CDR3 spans 14 amino acids. V gave up 1 base and J gave up 2 bases, with 5 bases separating them. CDR1 is KGHSH and CDR2 is LQKENI in the germline V gene. This sample is part of a study of tumor-infiltrating lymphocytes in localized non-small cell lung cancer. Points from the study as a whole: Higher tumor T cell infiltration than in uninvolved lung was supported by TCRbeta sequencing.

Clones were sequenced by immunoSEQ multiplex PCR, and TCRdb holds only the in-frame ones, with some missing. In the table there are 15,000 to 20,000 clones, approximately 84% of which are singletons. The receptor's source is a human donor with non-small cell lung cancer. Sequencing was done on a sample of lung tumor tissue. This rearrangement joins TRBV18 to TRBJ2-2, with no clear D. CDR3 nucleotide sequence: TGTGCCAGCTCACCACGGCAAAACACCGGGGAGCTGTTTTTT. Its protein is CASSPRQNTGELFF.